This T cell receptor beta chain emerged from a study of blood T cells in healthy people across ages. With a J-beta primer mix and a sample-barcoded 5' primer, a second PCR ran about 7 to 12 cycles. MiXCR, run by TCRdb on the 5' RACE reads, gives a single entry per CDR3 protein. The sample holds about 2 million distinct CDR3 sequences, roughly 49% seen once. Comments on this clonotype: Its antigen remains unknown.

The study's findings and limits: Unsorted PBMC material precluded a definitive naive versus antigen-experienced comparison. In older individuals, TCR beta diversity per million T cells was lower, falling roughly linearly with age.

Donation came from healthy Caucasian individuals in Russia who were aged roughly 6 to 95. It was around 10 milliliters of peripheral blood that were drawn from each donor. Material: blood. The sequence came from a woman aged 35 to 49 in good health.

The CDR3 here is CASSYRDRVATQYF. The CDR3 DNA reads TGTGCCAGCAGTTACCGGGACAGGGTTGCTACCCAGTACTTC. This chain joins TRBV6-5 and TRBJ2-5, with TRBD1 matching 9 bases. The CDR3 covers 14 residues. Germline V lookup: CDR1 MNHEY, CDR2 SVGAGI. The V segment lost 2 bases and the J segment 8 bases; nucleotides outside the gene matches: 6.